These 11 T cell receptor beta chains share one sample of origin, sequenced in a study of shared clonotypes between healthy human individuals. Clones were sequenced by immunoSEQ multiplex PCR, and TCRdb holds only the in-frame ones, with some missing. The repertoire holds fewer than 3 million clones, with 92% as singletons. The sequenced sample was naive CD4+ T cells from PBMCs. As to subset: CD45RA+ positively selected. Receptor source: a man younger than 30 in good health. Some clones in this sample may be carry-over from other donors' samples.

The chain carries TRBV7-3 and TRBJ2-1; TRBD2 matches 10 bases. V was clipped by 5 bases and J by 7 bases; unmatched bases: 8. The CDR3 contains 15 residues. Germline V CDR1 and CDR2: SGHTA, FQGTGA. In DNA form, the CDR3 reads TGTGCCAGCAGCCCGAGCTTTAGCGGGAGGAATGAGCAGTTCTTC. Translation: CASSPSFSGRNEQFF.

In the case of this clone: Distinct nucleotide sequences in the sample also encode this CDR3. The chain joins TRBV28 to TRBJ2-7; D is possibly TRBD1 or TRBD2 (5 bases each). This CDR3 is 15 amino acids long. Germline V gene data show CDR1 as MDHEN and CDR2 as SYDVKM. V lost 6 bases and J lost 1, with 16 bases in between. The CDR3 is CASSLTTGGSYEQYF. The DNA of the CDR3 is TGTGCCAGCAGCCTAACAACAGGAGGTTCCTACGAGCAGTACTTC. Full variable domain (remainder filled in from reference TRBV28 and TRBJ2-7): DVKVTQSSRYLVKRTGEKVFLECVQDMDHENMFWYRQDPGLGLRLIYFSYDVKMKEKGDIPEGYSVSREKKERFSLILESASTNQTSMYLCASSLTTGGSYEQYFGPGTRLTVT.

J is TRBJ2-3 and V is TRBV7-2; 10 bases are a match to TRBD2. Germline CDR1 SGHTA, CDR2 FQGNSA. This CDR3 is built from 16 residues. The V and J ends lost 4 bases and 2 bases, in that order; junction bases with no gene match: 6. In DNA, the CDR3 is TGTGCCAGCAGCTCACTAGCGGGAAGTATCACAGATACGCAGTATTTT. Translating gives CASSSLAGSITDTQYF.

The J gene is TRBJ1-2, the V gene TRBV7-2, with no clear D. This CDR3 comprises 15 residues. Germline loops: CDR1 SGHTA, CDR2 FQGNSA. The ends were cut back, 2 bases at V and 1 base at J, with 11 bases in the middle. DNA of the CDR3: TGTGCCAGCAGCTTATCCAAGGGAATTAACTATGGCTACACCTTC. Translated, it gives CASSLSKGINYGYTF.

The genes are TRBV11-3 and TRBJ2-3, with no clear D. The germline gives CDR1 SGHNT, CDR2 YENEEA. This CDR3 contains 13 residues. V lost 4 bases and J lost 4, with 9 bases in between. CDR3 in amino acids: CASSSEGADTQYF. CDR3 DNA: TGTGCCAGCAGCTCAGAAGGTGCAGATACGCAGTATTTT.

The chain links TRBV10-1 to TRBJ2-1; maybe TRBD2 (6 bases). V lost 0 bases and J 5 bases, leaving 8 bases between the germline ends. Germline V CDR1 and CDR2: WNHNN, SYGVQD (reference sequence). The CDR3 extends over 14 amino acids. The CDR3 DNA reads TGCGCCAGCAGTGAGTCCCCGGGAGACAATGAGCAGTTCTTC. Translation gives CASSESPGDNEQFF.

J is TRBJ2-5 and V is TRBV7-2; D perhaps matches TRBD1 (5 bases). The V end was cut by 5 bases, the J end by 3 bases, with 7 bases between. Germline CDR1 and CDR2: SGHTA and FQGNSA. CDR3 length: 12 amino acids. The CDR3 nucleotides are TGTGCCAGCAGCCCCAGGGAAGAGACCCAGTACTTC. Translating it yields CASSPREETQYF. Variable domain in full (rest from reference TRBV7-2 and TRBJ2-5): GAGVSQSPSNKVTEKGKDVELRCDPISGHTALYWYRQSLGQGLEFLIYFQGNSAPDKSGLPSDRFSAERTGGSVSTLTIQRTQQEDSAVYLCASSPREETQYFGPGTRLLVL.

V usage is TRBV7-9 and J usage is TRBJ1-2; TRBD1 might be the D (5 bases). Trimming took off 1 base at V and 5 bases at J, with 11 bases between the two ends. CDR1 is SEHNR and CDR2 is FQNEAQ in the germline V gene (reference sequence). The CDR3 has 14 amino acids. The CDR3 sequence is CASSLGQEGYGYTF. CDR3 in DNA: TGTGCCAGCAGCTTAGGTCAAGAGGGGTATGGCTACACCTTC.

This chain joins TRBV27 and TRBJ2-3; D gene uncertain. The length of the CDR3 is 14 residues. The germline CDR1 and CDR2 sequences are MNHEY and SMNVEV (reference sequence). V shed 6 bases and J shed 0 bases, with 10 bases lying between them. The CDR3 region has the DNA TGTGCCAGCAGCGACGGATTCAGCACAGATACGCAGTATTTT. Amino acid sequence: CASSDGFSTDTQYF.

The chain recombines TRBV29-1 with TRBJ1-1; 7 bases agree with TRBD1. This CDR3 comprises 13 residues. V was pared by 4 bases and J by 4 bases, with 6 bases of the junction left unmatched. Germline loops: CDR1 SQVTM, CDR2 ANQGSEA. The CDR3 DNA reads as TGCAGCGTTGGGCCAGGGGGGCTCACTGAAGCTTTCTTT. This sequence encodes CSVGPGGLTEAFF.

This clone appeared once. The chain couples TRBV13 to TRBJ1-2; 8 bases map to TRBD1. This CDR3 comprises 12 residues. Losses at the gene ends were 3 bases for V and 8 bases for J; bases not matched to a gene: 2. Germline V lookup: CDR1 PRHDT, CDR2 FYEKMQ (reference sequence). CDR3 nucleotides: TGTGCCAGCAGCTTTAGGACAGGGGGCTACACCTTC. Protein: CASSFRTGGYTF.